The present T cell receptor beta chain was sequenced within a study of identical twins. Each CDR3 protein gets one entry after TCRdb re-called the 5' RACE reads with MiXCR. The data hold about 520,000 distinct CDR3 sequences, with roughly 21% observed a single time. The V gene lost 8 bases and the J gene lost 5 bases, with 13 bases spanning the gap. The CDR3 is 13 residues long. The data also belong to a second study, concerning T cells expressing NK-cell markers.

V gene TRBV12-3 or TRBV12-4 combines with J gene TRBJ1-5; the D gene is possibly TRBD1 (5 bases). The TCR comes from a woman aged 18-29 years in good health. The material sequenced was CD4+ T cells sorted from blood. CDR3 in DNA: TGTGCCAGCGGGGCCGGCAGGGATCAGCCCCAGCATTTT. It yields the protein CASGAGRDQPQHF.